These T cell receptor beta chains were read from a single sample in a study of cytomegalovirus exposure and HLA in healthy donors. Here immunoSEQ multiplex PCR was the method, and the copy in TCRdb shows in-frame clones only, minus some. The sample carries 110,000 to 150,000 clones, approximately 90% recorded once. Sequenced input: PBMCs. These receptor sequences come from a man younger than 30 in good health and CMV-seronegative. CDR3s leave out the opening cysteine and the closing phenylalanine or tryptophan. Each record gives: J gene, clone size, V gene, D gene, CDR3 protein. D genes are given only for firm matches. Clone size, where shown, is once, few, many, or a class for clones that have expanded.

j_call: TRBJ2-5; clone_size: .; v_call: TRBV11-3; d_call: .; cdr3_aa: ASSLEGARRRETQY
j_call: TRBJ2-6; clone_size: .; v_call: TRBV19; d_call: TRBD1; cdr3_aa: ASSIGQGTDGANVLT
j_call: TRBJ1-2; clone_size: .; v_call: TRBV7-3; d_call: .; cdr3_aa: ASSSTGGVGYGYT
j_call: TRBJ2-2; clone_size: .; v_call: TRBV5-6; d_call: .; cdr3_aa: ASSTTGNSTGELF
j_call: TRBJ1-1; clone_size: .; v_call: TRBV28; d_call: .; cdr3_aa: ASSSIGSANTEAF
j_call: TRBJ2-3; clone_size: .; v_call: TRBV4-3; d_call: TRBD1; cdr3_aa: ASSQARMTGLAHTQY
j_call: TRBJ1-1; clone_size: .; v_call: TRBV2; d_call: TRBD1; cdr3_aa: ASTYWTGRNTEAF
j_call: TRBJ1-1; clone_size: .; v_call: TRBV19; d_call: TRBD1; cdr3_aa: ATIKRQGFEDEAF
j_call: TRBJ1-2; clone_size: .; v_call: TRBV27; d_call: .; cdr3_aa: ASRKRTGNYGYT
j_call: TRBJ2-7; clone_size: .; v_call: TRBV7-6; d_call: TRBD1; cdr3_aa: ASSSWTGSYEQY
j_call: TRBJ1-2; clone_size: few; v_call: TRBV5-1; d_call: .; cdr3_aa: ASSLAGRGFKGYT
j_call: TRBJ1-1; clone_size: .; v_call: TRBV7-2; d_call: TRBD1; cdr3_aa: ASSPGGLNTEAF
j_call: TRBJ1-1; clone_size: .; v_call: TRBV27; d_call: .; cdr3_aa: ASSFTGYENTEAF
j_call: TRBJ2-7; clone_size: .; v_call: TRBV7-9; d_call: .; cdr3_aa: ASSFWGPYEQY